This T cell receptor beta chain derives from a study of beta chain features in type 1 diabetes. Looking at the study overall: Examination covered approximately 100 million sorted cells spanning all samples. The study, taken as a whole, reports: For Type 1 diabetes patients, all four CD4+ subsets carried TCRB CDR3s that were moderately but significantly shorter.

Sorting produced populations that all topped 95% purity. The CDR3 sequence is 14 residues long. V shed 5 bases and J shed 7 bases, with 15 bases lying between them. CDR1 is SGHNT and CDR2 is YYREEE in the germline V gene (reference sequence). There are a few counts of this clone. Its cognate antigen is unknown. The investigators reverse transcribed all of the isolated RNA, so they sequenced expressed TCRB transcripts. Using immunoSEQ multiplex PCR, the repertoire was profiled, and TCRdb retains in-frame clones only, with some absent. Here the sample spans around 710,000 clones, under 15% being singletons.

The sample consisted of naive CD4+ T cells from blood. V gene TRBV5-4 combines with J gene TRBJ2-2; tentative D call: TRBD1 (5 bases). This TCR came from a man aged 25 to 40 with type 1 diabetes. The CDR3 is CASRKLGASGELFF. CDR3 nucleotides: TGTGCCAGCAGAAAACTTGGGGCAAGCGGGGAGCTGTTTTTT.